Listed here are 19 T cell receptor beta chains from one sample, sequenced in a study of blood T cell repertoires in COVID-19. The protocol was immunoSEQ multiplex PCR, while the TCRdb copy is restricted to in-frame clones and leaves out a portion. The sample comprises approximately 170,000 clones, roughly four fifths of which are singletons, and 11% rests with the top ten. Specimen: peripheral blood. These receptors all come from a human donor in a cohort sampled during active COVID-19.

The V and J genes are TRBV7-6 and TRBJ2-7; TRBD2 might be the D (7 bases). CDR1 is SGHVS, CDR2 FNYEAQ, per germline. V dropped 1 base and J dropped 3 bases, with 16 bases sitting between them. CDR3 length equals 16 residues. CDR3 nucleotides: TGTGCCAGCAGCTTAGGAGGTGGGGGGGCCGGCTACGAGCAGTACTTC. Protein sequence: CASSLGGGGAGYEQYF.

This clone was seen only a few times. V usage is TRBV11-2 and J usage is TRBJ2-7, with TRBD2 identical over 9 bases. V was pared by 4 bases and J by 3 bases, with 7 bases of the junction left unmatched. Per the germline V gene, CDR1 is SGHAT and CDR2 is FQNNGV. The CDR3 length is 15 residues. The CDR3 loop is CASSSLRAGGYEQYF. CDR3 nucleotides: TGTGCCAGCAGCTCCCTTAGAGCGGGAGGCTACGAGCAGTACTTC.

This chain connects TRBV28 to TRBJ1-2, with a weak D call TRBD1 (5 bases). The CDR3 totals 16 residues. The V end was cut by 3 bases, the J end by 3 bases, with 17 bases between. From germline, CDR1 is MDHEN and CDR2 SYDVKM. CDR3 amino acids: CASSFSPGKLDYGYTF. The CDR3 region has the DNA TGTGCCAGCAGTTTTAGCCCAGGGAAGTTAGACTATGGCTACACCTTC.

CDR3 in amino acids: CASSLLRATDTQYF. The CDR3 DNA follows: TGTGCCAGCAGCTTACTTCGCGCCACAGATACGCAGTATTTT. The rearrangement joins TRBV7-2 to TRBJ2-3; D gene ambiguous. V was shortened by 2 bases and J by 2 bases, with 8 bases between the two germline ends. The germline gives CDR1 SGHTA, CDR2 FQGNSA. The CDR3 totals 14 residues.

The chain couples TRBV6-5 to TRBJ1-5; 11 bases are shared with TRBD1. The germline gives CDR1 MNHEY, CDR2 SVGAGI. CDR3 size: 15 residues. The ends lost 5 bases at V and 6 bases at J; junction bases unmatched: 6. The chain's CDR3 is CASSRDRGSGQPQHF. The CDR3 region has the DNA TGTGCCAGCAGTAGGGACAGGGGGTCTGGTCAGCCCCAGCATTTT.

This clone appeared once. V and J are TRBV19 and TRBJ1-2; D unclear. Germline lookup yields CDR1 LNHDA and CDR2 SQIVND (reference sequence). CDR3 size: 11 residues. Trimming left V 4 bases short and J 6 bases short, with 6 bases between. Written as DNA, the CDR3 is TGTGCCAGTAGTAGGGCACATGGCTACACCTTC. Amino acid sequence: CASSRAHGYTF.

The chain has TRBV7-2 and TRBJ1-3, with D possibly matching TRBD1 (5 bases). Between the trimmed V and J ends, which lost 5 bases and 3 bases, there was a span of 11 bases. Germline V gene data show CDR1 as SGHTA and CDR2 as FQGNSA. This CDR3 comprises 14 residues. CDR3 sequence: CASSMTAHGNTIYF. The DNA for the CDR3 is TGTGCCAGCAGCATGACAGCTCATGGAAACACCATATATTTT.

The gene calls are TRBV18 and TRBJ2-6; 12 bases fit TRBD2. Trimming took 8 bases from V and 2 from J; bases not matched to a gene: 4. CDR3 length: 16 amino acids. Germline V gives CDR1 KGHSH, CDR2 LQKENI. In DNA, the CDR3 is TGTGCCAGCCGGAGACTAGCGGGGGCTGGGGCCAACGTCCTGACTTTC. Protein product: CASRRLAGAGANVLTF.

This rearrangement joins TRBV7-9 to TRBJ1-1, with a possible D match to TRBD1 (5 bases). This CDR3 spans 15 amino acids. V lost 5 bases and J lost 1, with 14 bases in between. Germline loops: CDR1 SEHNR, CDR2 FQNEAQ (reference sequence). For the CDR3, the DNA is TGTGCCAGCAGCCCGCCTGGGGCGGCGAACACTGAAGCTTTCTTT. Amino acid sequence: CASSPPGAANTEAFF.

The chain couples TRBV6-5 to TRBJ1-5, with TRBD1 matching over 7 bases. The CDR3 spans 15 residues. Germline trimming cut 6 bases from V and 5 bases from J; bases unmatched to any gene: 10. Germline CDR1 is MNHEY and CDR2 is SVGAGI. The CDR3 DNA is TGTGCCAGCAGCTACGACAGGGACTTGTATCAGCCCCAGCATTTT. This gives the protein CASSYDRDLYQPQHF.

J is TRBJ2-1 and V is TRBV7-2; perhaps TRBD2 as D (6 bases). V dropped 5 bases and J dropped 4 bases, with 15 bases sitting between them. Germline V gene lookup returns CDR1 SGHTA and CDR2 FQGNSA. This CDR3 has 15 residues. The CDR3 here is CASSRSGAIYNEQFF. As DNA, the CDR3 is TGTGCCAGCAGCCGTAGCGGAGCGATTTACAATGAGCAGTTCTTC. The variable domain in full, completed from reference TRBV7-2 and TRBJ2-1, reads GAGVSQSPSNKVTEKGKDVELRCDPISGHTALYWYRQSLGQGLEFLIYFQGNSAPDKSGLPSDRFSAERTGGSVSTLTIQRTQQEDSAVYLCASSRSGAIYNEQFFGPGTRLTVL.

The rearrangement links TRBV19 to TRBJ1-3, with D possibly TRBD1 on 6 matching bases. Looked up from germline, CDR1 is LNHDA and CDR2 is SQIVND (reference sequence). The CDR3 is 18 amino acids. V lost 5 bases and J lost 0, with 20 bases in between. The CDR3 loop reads CASSLTGQPGSSGNTIYF. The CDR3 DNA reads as TGTGCCAGTAGTCTCACTGGACAGCCAGGTTCCTCTGGAAACACCATATATTTT.

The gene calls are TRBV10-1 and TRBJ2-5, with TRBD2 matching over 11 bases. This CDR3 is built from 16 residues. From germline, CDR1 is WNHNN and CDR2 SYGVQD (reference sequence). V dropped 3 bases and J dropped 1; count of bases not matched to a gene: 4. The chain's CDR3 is CASSDPGTSGQETQYF. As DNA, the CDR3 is TGCGCCAGCAGTGACCCAGGGACTAGCGGCCAAGAGACCCAGTACTTC.

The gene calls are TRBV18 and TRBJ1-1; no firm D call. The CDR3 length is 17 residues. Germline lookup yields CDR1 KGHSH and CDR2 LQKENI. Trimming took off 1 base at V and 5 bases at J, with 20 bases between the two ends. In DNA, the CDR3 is TGTGCCAGCTCACCACTGTCGACGGGGTCCCGGGCGACTGAAGCTTTCTTT. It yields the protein CASSPLSTGSRATEAFF.

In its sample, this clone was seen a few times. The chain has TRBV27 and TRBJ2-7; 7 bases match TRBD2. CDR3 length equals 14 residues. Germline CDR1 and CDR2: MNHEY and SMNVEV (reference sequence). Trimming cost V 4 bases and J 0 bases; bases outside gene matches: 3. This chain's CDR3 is CASSYRGDSYEQYF. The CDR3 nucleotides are TGTGCCAGCAGTTACCGGGGGGACTCCTACGAGCAGTACTTC.

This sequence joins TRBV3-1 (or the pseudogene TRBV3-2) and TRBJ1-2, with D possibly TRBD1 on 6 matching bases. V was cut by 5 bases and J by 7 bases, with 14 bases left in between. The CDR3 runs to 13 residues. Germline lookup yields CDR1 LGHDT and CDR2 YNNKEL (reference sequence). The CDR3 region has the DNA TGTGCCAGCAGCGTACGGGGGGCGTCTGGCTACACCTTC. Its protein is CASSVRGASGYTF.

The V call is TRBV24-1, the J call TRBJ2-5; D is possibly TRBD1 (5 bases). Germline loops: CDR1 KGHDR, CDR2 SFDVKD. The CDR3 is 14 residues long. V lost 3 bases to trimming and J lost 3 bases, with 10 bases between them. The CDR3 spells CATSDTGGEETQYF. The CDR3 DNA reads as TGTGCCACCAGTGATACAGGTGGGGAAGAGACCCAGTACTTC.

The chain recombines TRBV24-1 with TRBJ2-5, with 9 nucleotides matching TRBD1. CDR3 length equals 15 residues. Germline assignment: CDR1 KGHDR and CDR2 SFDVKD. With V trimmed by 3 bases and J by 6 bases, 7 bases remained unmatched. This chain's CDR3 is CATSDPGQGKKTQYF. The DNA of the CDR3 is TGTGCCACCAGTGATCCGGGACAGGGAAAAAAGACCCAGTACTTC.

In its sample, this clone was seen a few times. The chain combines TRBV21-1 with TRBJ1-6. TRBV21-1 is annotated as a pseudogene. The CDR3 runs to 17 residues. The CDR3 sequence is CASSKANSREGSSPLHF. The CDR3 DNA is TGTGCCAGCAGCAAAGCCAACAGCCGGGAAGGCAGTTCACCCCTCCACTTT.